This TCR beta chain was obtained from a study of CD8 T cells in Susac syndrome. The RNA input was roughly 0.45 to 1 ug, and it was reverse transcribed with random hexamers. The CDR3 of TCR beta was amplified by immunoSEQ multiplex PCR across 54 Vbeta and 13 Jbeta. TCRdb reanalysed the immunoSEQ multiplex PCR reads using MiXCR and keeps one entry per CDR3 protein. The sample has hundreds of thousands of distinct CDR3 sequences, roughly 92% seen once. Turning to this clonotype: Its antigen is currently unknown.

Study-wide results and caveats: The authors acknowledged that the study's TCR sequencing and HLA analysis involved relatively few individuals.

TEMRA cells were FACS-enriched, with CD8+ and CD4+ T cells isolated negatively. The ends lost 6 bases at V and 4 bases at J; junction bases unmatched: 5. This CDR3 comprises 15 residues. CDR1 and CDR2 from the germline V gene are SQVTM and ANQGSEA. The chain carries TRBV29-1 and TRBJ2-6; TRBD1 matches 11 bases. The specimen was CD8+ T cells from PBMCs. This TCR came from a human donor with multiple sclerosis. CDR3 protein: CSVGQGASGANVLTF. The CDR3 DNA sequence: TGCAGCGTCGGACAGGGGGCCTCAGGGGCCAACGTCCTGACTTTC.